The 5 T cell receptor beta chains presented below share a single source sample, sequenced in a study of OX40 agonist ivuxolimab in advanced cancers. Sequenced by immunoSEQ multiplex PCR; TCRdb stores in-frame clones only, minus some. This table has around 30,000 clones, approximately 84% appearing once. The material sequenced was CD4+ or CD8+ T cells sorted from blood, taken in a trial of the OX40 agonist ivuxolimab. The receptors come from an adult with an advanced solid tumor such as melanoma, head and neck, liver or kidney cancer.

Judged by abundance, this clone is medium-sized. This chain links TRBV4-1 with TRBJ2-7; 10 nucleotides align to TRBD2. CDR1 MGHRA and CDR2 YSYEKL come from the germline V gene. This CDR3 contains 15 residues. J lost 6 bases, V lost 4 bases, and 9 bases had no gene match. CDR3 DNA sequence: TGCGCCAGCAGCCTCATAGCGGGAGGAGGATCCGAGCAGTACTTC. It is translated as CASSLIAGGGSEQYF.

This chain connects TRBV7-9 to TRBJ2-1, with D hard to call. V was pared by 0 bases and J by 4 bases, with 13 bases between. Germline loops: CDR1 SEHNR, CDR2 FQNEAQ (reference sequence). The CDR3 is 16 residues long. This CDR3 is CASSLAPWEIYNEQFF. The CDR3 region has the DNA TGTGCCAGCAGCTTAGCGCCGTGGGAAATATACAATGAGCAGTTCTTC.

The chain carries TRBV19 and TRBJ2-2; tentative D call: TRBD1 (6 bases). With 8 bases removed from V and 4 bases from J, the gap between germline ends came to 11 bases. The CDR3 is made up of 13 amino acids. From germline, CDR1 is LNHDA and CDR2 SQIVND (reference sequence). The CDR3 reads CASGQSPTGELFF. The DNA for the CDR3 is TGTGCCAGTGGACAGAGCCCCACCGGGGAGCTGTTTTTT.

The chain combines TRBV12-5 with TRBJ2-2, with a weak D call TRBD1 (5 bases). From germline, CDR1 is LGHNT and CDR2 FRNRAP. The ends were cut back, 3 bases at V and 0 bases at J, with 8 bases in the middle. The CDR3 extends over 15 amino acids. The chain's CDR3 is CASGFDSANTGELFF. Here the CDR3 DNA reads TGTGCTAGTGGTTTTGACAGCGCGAACACCGGGGAGCTGTTTTTT.

This rearrangement joins TRBV27 to TRBJ2-1, with 8 positions matching TRBD1. This CDR3 is built from 13 residues. Germline lookup yields CDR1 MNHEY and CDR2 SMNVEV (reference sequence). The V segment lost 5 bases and the J segment 8 bases; nucleotides outside the gene matches: 5. CDR3 residues: CASSPPGGDEQFF. CDR3 nucleotides: TGTGCCAGCAGTCCCCCAGGGGGCGATGAGCAGTTCTTC.